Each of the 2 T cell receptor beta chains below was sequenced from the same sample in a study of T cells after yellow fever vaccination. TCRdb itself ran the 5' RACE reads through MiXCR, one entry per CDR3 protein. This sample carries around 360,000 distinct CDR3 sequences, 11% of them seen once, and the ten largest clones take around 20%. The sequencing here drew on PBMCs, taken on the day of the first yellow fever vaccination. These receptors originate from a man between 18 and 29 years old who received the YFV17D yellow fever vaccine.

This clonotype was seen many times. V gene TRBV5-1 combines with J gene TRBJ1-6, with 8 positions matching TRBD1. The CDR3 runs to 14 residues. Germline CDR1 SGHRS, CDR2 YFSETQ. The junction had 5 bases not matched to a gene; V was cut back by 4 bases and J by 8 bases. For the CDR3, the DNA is TGCGCCAGCAGCCCGGACAGGGTGGATTCACCCCTCCACTTT. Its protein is CASSPDRVDSPLHF. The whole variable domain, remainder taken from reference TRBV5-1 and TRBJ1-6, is KAGVTQTPRYLIKTRGQQVTLSCSPISGHRSVSWYQQTPGQGLQFLFEYFSETQRNKGNFPGRFSGRQFSNSRSEMNVSTLELGDSALYLCASSPDRVDSPLHFGNGTRLTVT.

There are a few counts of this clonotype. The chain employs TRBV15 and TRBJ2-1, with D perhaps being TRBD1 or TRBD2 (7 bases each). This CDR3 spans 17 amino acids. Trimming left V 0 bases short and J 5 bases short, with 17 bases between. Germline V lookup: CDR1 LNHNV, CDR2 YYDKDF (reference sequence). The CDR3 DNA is TGTGCCACCAGCAGAGATCAAGGTCAGGGGGGGAACAATGAGCAGTTCTTC. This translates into CATSRDQGQGGNNEQFF.